This T cell receptor (beta chain) originates from a study of T cells after yellow fever vaccination. Study-wide results and caveats: Contamination of FACS-sorted repertoires by abundant clonotypes from the bulk population could occur.

V shed 3 bases, J shed 12 bases, and the junction held 14 bases outside the gene matches. The germline gives CDR1 KGHSH, CDR2 LQKENI. This CDR3 has 16 amino acids. A universal primer site and UMIs were added as TCR cDNA was made by 5'RACE template switching. TCRdb ran MiXCR on the 5' RACE reads and lists one entry per CDR3 protein. The sample contains fewer than 350,000 distinct CDR3 sequences, 8.5% to 10% of which appear only once. Remarks on this clonotype: Its target is not known.

This sequence was found in a man in his late teens or twenties who received the YFV17D yellow fever vaccine. The chain couples TRBV18 to TRBJ1-6; 7 positions agree with TRBD1. Sequenced material: PBMCs, taken on the day of the first yellow fever vaccination. The CDR3 DNA is TGTGCCAGCTCACCTCGGCCAGGACAGGAGATCGTACCCCTCCACTTT. It specifies CASSPRPGQEIVPLHF. The full variable domain, rest sourced from reference TRBV18 and TRBJ1-6, is NAGVMQNPRHLVRRRGQEARLRCSPMKGHSHVYWYRQLPEEGLKFMVYLQKENIIDESGMPKERFSAEFPKEGPSILRIQQVVRGDSAAYFCASSPRPGQEIVPLHFGNGTRLTVT.